This T cell receptor (beta chain) was identified during a study of blood T cell repertoires in COVID-19. Using immunoSEQ multiplex PCR, the repertoire was profiled, and TCRdb retains in-frame clones only, with some absent. The repertoire has approximately 330,000 clones, approximately 90% of them found once; the top ten carry approximately 10%. The CDR3 contains 12 residues. Germline values: CDR1 SGHTA, CDR2 FQGTGA. V was pared by 5 bases and J by 7 bases, with 2 bases of the junction left unmatched. The chain is built from TRBV7-3 and TRBJ1-2; 9 nucleotides align to TRBD1. Sequenced input: peripheral blood. This sequence was found in a man aged 25 to 40 with COVID-19, enrolled during active disease. The CDR3 region has the DNA TGTGCCAGCAGCGGGGACAGGGTTGGCTACACCTTC. It codes for CASSGDRVGYTF. Full variable domain (missing parts from reference TRBV7-3 and TRBJ1-2): GAGVSQTPSNKVTEKGKYVELRCDPISGHTALYWYRQSLGQGPEFLIYFQGTGAADDSGLPNDRFFAVRPEGSVSTLKIQRTERGDSAVYLCASSGDRVGYTFGSGTRLTVV.